This TCR beta chain emerged from a study of blood T cells in healthy people across ages. Primers used in a second PCR of roughly 6 to 11 cycles were a sample-barcoded 5' primer and a J-beta primer mix. In TCRdb, the 5' RACE reads were re-called with MiXCR into one record per CDR3 protein. Of roughly 730,000 distinct CDR3 sequences listed, approximately 53% are singletons. The CDR3 has 17 residues. V lost 0 bases to trimming and J lost 0 bases, with 12 bases between them. The V gene's germline CDR1 is SGDLS and CDR2 YYNGEE. The gene calls are TRBV9 and TRBJ2-2; a weak D match, TRBD2 (6 bases). This TCR derives from a man aged 35 to 55 in good health. Sequencing input: blood. The CDR3 reads CASSVAPTRPNTGELFF. The CDR3, as DNA: TGTGCCAGCAGCGTAGCCCCGACTAGACCGAACACCGGGGAGCTGTTTTTT.